The entry below gives a single T cell receptor (beta chain) sequence along with its context. The sample's treatment: preoperative locoregional IRX-2 cytokine immunotherapy. This phase Ib study tested locoregional IRX-2 cytokine immunotherapy given before surgery. Per germline, CDR1 KGHSH and CDR2 LQKENI. This CDR3 region has 17 residues. V lost 4 bases, J lost 8 bases, and 23 bases lay in between. This record comes from a study of preoperative IRX-2 immunotherapy in early breast cancer. TCRdb keeps only in-frame clones here, not all; method: immunoSEQ multiplex PCR. The sample contains over 60,000 clones, less than 95% of which appear only once.

Collection of the sample occurred from a patient treated with IRX-2 immunotherapy. The chain combines TRBV18 with TRBJ2-2, with D perhaps TRBD1 (5 bases). This TCR came from a human donor with breast cancer. The CDR3 sequence is CASSREQGRWISGELFF. The CDR3 DNA sequence: TGTGCCAGCTCACGCGAGCAGGGAAGATGGATTTCGGGGGAGCTGTTTTTT.